The source of this T cell receptor (beta chain) is a study of cytomegalovirus exposure and HLA in healthy donors. In the study overall: Counted in an early data release were approximately 85 million unique TCRs from HLA-typed donors. Study-wide findings and caveats: Among TCR beta chains, those listed as cytomegalovirus-associated numbered over 150. Analyzed later, association rates of TCRs varied across HLA loci, with DRB1 most and HLA-C fewest. HLA allele associations emerged for about 16,000 TCR beta sequences in a later analysis, at 0.05 false discovery rate.

PCR amplification relied on 60 Vbeta primers (plus 13 Jbeta primers). Sequencing used immunoSEQ multiplex PCR; TCRdb keeps in-frame clones, though not all of them. The table records around 120,000 clones, approximately 70% of them present only once. Concerning this clone: What it binds is not known.

This sequence originates from a woman in her thirties or forties in good health and CMV-seropositive. The specimen sequenced was PBMCs.

The CDR3 region is CASSQGSGANVLTF. For the CDR3, the DNA is TGTGCCAGCAGCCAGGGGTCTGGGGCCAACGTCCTGACTTTC. J is TRBJ2-6 and V is TRBV28; weak D call: TRBD1 (6 bases). The CDR3 is made up of 14 amino acids. The V gene's germline CDR1 is MDHEN and CDR2 SYDVKM. The ends were cut back, 6 bases at V and 1 base at J, with 7 bases in the middle.